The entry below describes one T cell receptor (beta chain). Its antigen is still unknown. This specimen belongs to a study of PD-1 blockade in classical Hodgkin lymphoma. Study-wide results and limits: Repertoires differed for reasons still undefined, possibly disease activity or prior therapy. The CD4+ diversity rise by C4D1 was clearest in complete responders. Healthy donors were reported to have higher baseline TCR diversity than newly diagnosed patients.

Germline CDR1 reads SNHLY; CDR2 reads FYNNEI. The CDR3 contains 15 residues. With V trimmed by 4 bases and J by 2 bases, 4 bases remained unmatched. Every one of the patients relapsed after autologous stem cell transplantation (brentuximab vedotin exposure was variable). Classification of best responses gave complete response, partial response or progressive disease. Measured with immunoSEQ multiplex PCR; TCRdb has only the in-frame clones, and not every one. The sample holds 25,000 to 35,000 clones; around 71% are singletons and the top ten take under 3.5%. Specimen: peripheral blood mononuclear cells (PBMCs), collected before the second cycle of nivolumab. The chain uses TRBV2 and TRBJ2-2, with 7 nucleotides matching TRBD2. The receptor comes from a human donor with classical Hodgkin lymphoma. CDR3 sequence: CASSVGRANTGELFF. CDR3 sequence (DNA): TGTGCCAGCAGTGTGGGGAGGGCCAACACCGGGGAGCTGTTTTTT.